These 10 T cell receptor beta chains were sequenced from one sample in a study of OX40 agonist ivuxolimab in advanced cancers. Produced via immunoSEQ multiplex PCR; TCRdb's table is partial and in-frame only. The sample records tens of thousands of clones, roughly 85% being singletons. The source material was CD4+ or CD8+ T cells sorted from blood, sampled in a trial of the OX40 agonist ivuxolimab. These receptors came from an adult with an advanced solid tumor such as melanoma, head and neck, liver or kidney cancer.

V and J are TRBV5-1 and TRBJ1-6; the D gene is possibly TRBD1 (5 bases). Trimming removed 0 bases at V and 7 bases at J, with 11 bases between. This CDR3 region has 15 residues. CDR1 is SGHRS and CDR2 is YFSETQ in the germline V gene. CDR3 amino acids: CASSLAGLQNSPLHF. CDR3 DNA sequence: TGCGCCAGCAGCTTGGCAGGGCTCCAAAATTCACCCCTCCACTTT.

This chain uses TRBV6-1 with TRBJ1-4; no firm D call. V was shortened by 6 bases and J by 6 bases, with 14 bases between the two germline ends. Germline CDR1 reads MNHNS; CDR2 reads SASEGT. The CDR3 extends over 14 amino acids. In DNA form, the CDR3 reads TGTGCCAGCAGGCGAGTCCCAGGCGATGAAAAACTGTTTTTT. It encodes CASRRVPGDEKLFF.

This clone occurred a few times. The chain is built from TRBV9 and TRBJ2-7; 11 positions match TRBD2. V trimming: 2 bases; J trimming: 2 bases; junction bases outside the gene matches: 6. The CDR3 spans 16 residues. Germline assignment: CDR1 SGDLS and CDR2 YYNGEE. The CDR3 loop reads CASSVRLAGFPYEQYF. The CDR3 region has the DNA TGTGCCAGCAGCGTGCGACTAGCGGGGTTCCCCTACGAGCAGTACTTC.

The V and J genes are TRBV6-5 and TRBJ2-5; 12 nucleotides align to TRBD2. Germline V gene sequence: CDR1 MNHEY, CDR2 SVGAGI. The CDR3 length is 16 residues. Trimming at V came to 4 bases and at J to 6 bases, leaving 9 bases not matched to a gene. CDR3 coding DNA: TGTGCCAGCAGTTCCTTGGCTAGCGGGGGGGTACAGACCCAGTACTTC. Protein: CASSSLASGGVQTQYF.

The CDR3 DNA reads as TGTGCCAGCAGCCCATGGACAGCGAAGAGCTCTGGAAACACCATATATTTT. Translating gives CASSPWTAKSSGNTIYF. The V and J genes are TRBV7-8 and TRBJ1-3; TRBD1 might be the D (6 bases). From germline, CDR1 is SGHVS and CDR2 FQNEAQ. This CDR3 is built from 17 residues. V was shortened by 5 bases and J by 0 bases, with 17 bases between the two germline ends.

The CDR3 region has the DNA TGTGCCAGCACCGGCCCAAACCAAGAGACCCAGTACTTC. As protein: CASTGPNQETQYF. This chain connects TRBV6-1 to TRBJ2-5; D unclear. The V end was cut by 7 bases, the J end by 0 bases, with 9 bases between. The CDR3 consists of 13 residues. Per germline, CDR1 MNHNS and CDR2 SASEGT.

This chain connects TRBV4-2 to TRBJ2-5; 14 positions match TRBD2. The V gene end was trimmed by 1 base and the J gene end by 4 bases; junction bases not matched to a gene: 5. The germline V gene encodes CDR1 LGHNA and CDR2 YNFKEQ. The CDR3 loop spans 17 amino acids. This CDR3 is CASSQGGGLAGAETQYF. As DNA, the CDR3 is TGTGCCAGCAGCCAAGGAGGGGGACTAGCGGGGGCAGAGACCCAGTACTTC.

The chain uses TRBV10-3 and TRBJ1-6, with 11 bases identical to TRBD1. From germline, CDR1 is ENHRY and CDR2 SYGVKD. V dropped 0 bases and J dropped 9; count of bases not matched to a gene: 7. The CDR3 contains 17 residues. CDR3 sequence: CAISESAGGQGASPLHF. CDR3 nucleotide sequence: TGTGCCATCAGTGAGTCAGCCGGTGGACAGGGGGCTTCACCCCTCCACTTT.

The J gene is TRBJ2-7, the V gene TRBV19, with D unclear. The V gene's germline CDR1 is LNHDA and CDR2 SQIVND (reference sequence). This CDR3 is built from 13 residues. Trimming stripped 0 bases from V and 2 bases from J, with 5 bases between. The CDR3 is CASSIDRTYEQYF. CDR3 coding DNA: TGTGCCAGTAGTATAGACAGGACCTACGAGCAGTACTTC.

This chain connects TRBV5-1 to TRBJ2-1; TRBD1 matches at 7 bases. Germline CDR1 SGHRS, CDR2 YFSETQ. V lost 4 bases to trimming and J lost 7 bases; unmatched junction nucleotides: 5. The CDR3 contains 13 residues. CDR3: CASSQGELNEQFF. CDR3 DNA: TGCGCCAGCAGCCAGGGGGAATTGAATGAGCAGTTCTTC.